The present T cell receptor beta chain was sequenced within a study of T cells in Graves' hyperthyroidism and ophthalmopathy (dated by TCRdb to the late 2010s). At the level of the whole study: Peripheral blood samples were taken at initial diagnosis, before any treatment was given. The approximately 100 discovery patients were randomly divided into training and test sets at a 7:3 ratio. Once sampling was done, hyperthyroidism patients were given methimazole at a starting dose of 30 mg daily, whereas ophthalmopathy patients were given high-dose intravenous methylprednisolone. To identify TCR V-J signatures that set the groups apart, the researchers used a discovery cohort of more than 95 patients, made up of under 50 with Graves' ophthalmopathy and 55 to 65 with stable Graves' hyperthyroidism. Prospective prediction of ophthalmopathy was tested in an independent validation cohort consisting of about 19 hyperthyroidism patients and approximately 16 patients who later progressed to ophthalmopathy. TCR Vbeta CDR3 sequencing of approximately 140 peripheral blood samples (under 45 ophthalmopathy, 75 to 85 hyperthyroidism and some 17 progressor patients) is reported in the paper. In addition, the study compared T-cell repertoires in thyroid tissue and in blood from 6 or 7 Graves' hyperthyroidism patients.

At least ten counts were recorded for this clonotype. It has no known antigen specificity. Base quality data are lacking; no much larger clone is found one base away. Study-wide findings and limitations: Blood samples also contained most of the expanded thyroid clonotypes (frequency above 0.001), which suggests that blood repertoires may reflect thyroid immune responses. No statistical method was used to fix the sample size in advance, and group allocation was not hidden from the investigators. During validation, the model predicted progression to ophthalmopathy a median of roughly 7.1 months ahead of onset, with around 70% sensitivity and about 72% specificity. In cross-validation, a model built on a 13 V-J signature told ophthalmopathy apart from stable hyperthyroidism with just under 90% sensitivity and around 84% specificity, and in testing the same model reached 80%/75%.

Moderately to severely active disease, a Clinical Activity Score of at least 3, a NOSPECS grade of at least 4, and a duration under 3 months were present in ophthalmopathy patients. Patients with uncontrolled infections, other autoimmune diseases, pregnancy or lactation were excluded. Diagnoses were based on clinical symptoms, serum thyroxine and TRAb, thyroid ultrasound and orbital computed tomography. Ficoll-Paque density gradient centrifugation was used to isolate PBMCs from around 10 ml of fresh peripheral blood. Total RNA was extracted with Trizol reagent, and quality was checked on an Agilent 2100 Bioanalyzer. The TCR beta CDR3 regions were amplified from the RNA transcripts. For the first round of RT-PCR on the TCR CDR3, the HTBI primer set was used together with the Qiagen OneStep RT-PCR kit. Libraries were constructed in a second round of multiplex PCR, after which size selection and purification were carried out. Sequencing of the libraries was done on an Illumina HiSeq2000 using paired-end 100 bp reads. In the paper's pipeline: SOAPnuke was used to process the raw data, removing reads that contained adapters or uncalled bases, had a mean Phred below 15, or lacked an exact match to the constant primer or identifier. High-quality paired reads were merged with COPE v1.2.5, and unique nucleotide sequences were defined as clonotypes. MiTCR v1.1 was used to align the clonotypes against IMGT TRBV, TRBD and TRBJ reference segments. The analysis was restricted to V-J combinations with a frequency above 0.0001, which together covered just over 99% of the repertoires. A TCS score was defined as the ratio of F50 (clonal expansion) to E x V (chaos), with BLOSUM62-based TCRdist applied between CDR3 peptides within each V-J. Welch's t-statistics and random forest reduced fewer than 550 V-J features to 13, which were used in a naive Bayes classifier (R e1071). TCRdb ran its own pipeline on the public reads, namely fastp trimming at Q25 and MiXCR clone calling, and kept in-frame beta chains. Here each entry gathers all rows of one CDR3 protein and keeps the most common genes and DNA. The V and J calls, along with clone size, are taken from TCRdb and not from the paper's own processing. This sample holds some 550,000 distinct CDR3 sequences; about 16% were observed only once. The ten largest account for around 3.5% of the sample.

The CDR3 holds 14 amino acids from the cysteine to the phenylalanine. Just CDR3 DNA is preserved here, 42 bases in frame from base 1. A distance of 8 bases separates the germline ends of V and J, which lose 0 bases and 5 bases respectively. CDR1 is given as LGHDT and CDR2 as YNNKEL, both from the germline V gene (reference sequence). The TCR originated in a woman aged 40 to 50 with Graves' ophthalmopathy. The rearrangement combines TRBV3-1 with TRBJ1-5; D gene: possibly TRBD1, on 5 matching bases. Sequences were obtained from blood. This receptor carries the CDR3 CASSQDWGDQPQHF. The DNA is TGTGCCAGCAGCCAAGATTGGGGGGATCAGCCCCAGCATTTT.